The 8 T cell receptor beta chains below were found in one sample sequenced in a study of cytomegalovirus exposure and HLA in healthy donors. Repertoires were generated with immunoSEQ multiplex PCR, while TCRdb's copy carries only in-frame clones and drops some. The sample holds under 150,000 clones, almost 85% seen once. The sample comprised PBMCs. Source of these receptors: a woman aged 25 to 39 in good health and CMV-seronegative.

The chain recombines TRBV18 with TRBJ2-3; D is undetermined. This CDR3 region has 14 residues. Looked up from germline, CDR1 is KGHSH and CDR2 is LQKENI. The V and J ends lost 6 bases and 0 bases respectively, with 10 bases between them. CDR3: CASSPYYSTDTQYF. In DNA, the CDR3 is TGTGCCAGCTCGCCCTATTATAGCACAGATACGCAGTATTTT. Based on the CDR3 plus reference TRBV18 and TRBJ2-3, the full variable domain is NAGVMQNPRHLVRRRGQEARLRCSPMKGHSHVYWYRQLPEEGLKFMVYLQKENIIDESGMPKERFSAEFPKEGPSILRIQQVVRGDSAAYFCASSPYYSTDTQYFGPGTRLTVL.

The genes are TRBV6-1 and TRBJ1-6; the D gene is possibly TRBD1 (6 bases). CDR1 is MNHNS and CDR2 is SASEGT in the germline V gene. The CDR3 has 14 residues. With 5 bases removed from V and 6 bases from J, the gap between germline ends came to 11 bases. CDR3 amino acids: CASSPDRSNSPLHF. The CDR3 DNA sequence: TGTGCCAGCAGTCCCGACAGGAGTAATTCACCCCTCCACTTT.

For this clone: Relative to the germline gene, one junction end is altered; a read error may explain this. The V gene is TRBV29-1, the J gene TRBJ1-1; 8 bases agree with TRBD1. The CDR3 is 13 residues long. CDR1 and CDR2 from the germline V gene are SQVTM and ANQGSEA. This chain's CDR3 is CSVEGQGGTEAFF. Written as DNA, the CDR3 is TGCAGCGTGGAAGGACAGGGAGGAACTGAAGCTTTCTTT.

CDR3 coding DNA: TGTGCCAGCAGTCCCACAGGGGTCTATAATTCACCCCTCCACTTT. Its translation is CASSPTGVYNSPLHF. The chain uses TRBV6-5 and TRBJ1-6, with 7 bases that match TRBD1. Germline CDR1 reads MNHEY; CDR2 reads SVGAGI. The CDR3 is made up of 15 amino acids. V was pared by 5 bases and J by 3 bases, with 4 bases of the junction left unmatched.

V gene TRBV28 combines with J gene TRBJ2-7; D possibly corresponds to TRBD1 (6 bases). The CDR3 runs to 13 residues. Trimming stripped 3 bases from V and 2 bases from J, with 8 bases between. Germline CDR1 and CDR2: MDHEN and SYDVKM. CDR3 nucleotide sequence: TGTGCCAGCAGTTTGACAGGCCCCTACGAGCAGTACTTC. Its protein product is CASSLTGPYEQYF.

The chain joins TRBV18 to TRBJ2-7, with D hard to call. This CDR3 spans 11 amino acids. Germline CDR1 is KGHSH and CDR2 is LQKENI. Trimming took 5 bases from V and 4 from J, leaving 6 bases between them. CDR3 amino acids: CASSEKYEQYF. The CDR3 DNA reads as TGTGCCAGCTCAGAGAAGTACGAGCAGTACTTC. The complete variable domain, with remaining parts taken from reference TRBV18 and TRBJ2-7, reads NAGVMQNPRHLVRRRGQEARLRCSPMKGHSHVYWYRQLPEEGLKFMVYLQKENIIDESGMPKERFSAEFPKEGPSILRIQQVVRGDSAAYFCASSEKYEQYFGPGTRLTVT.

The chain recombines TRBV5-1 with TRBJ2-7; tentative D call: TRBD2 (6 bases). This CDR3 has 15 residues. V lost 5 bases and J 0 bases, leaving 15 bases between the germline ends. Germline-derived CDR1 and CDR2 are SGHRS and YFSETQ. The CDR3 coding sequence is TGCGCCAGCAGATCGGGACTTTCGAGCTCCTACGAGCAGTACTTC. This sequence encodes CASRSGLSSSYEQYF.

V is TRBV4-1 and J is TRBJ1-6; TRBD1 might be the D (6 bases). Between the trimmed V and J ends, which lost 0 bases and 10 bases, there was a span of 10 bases. This CDR3 spans 14 amino acids. CDR1 MGHRA and CDR2 YSYEKL come from the germline V gene. CDR3 sequence reads: CASSQDEQGSPLHF. CDR3 nucleotides: TGCGCCAGCAGCCAAGATGAACAGGGCTCACCCCTCCACTTT.